The rows below give T cell receptor beta chains drawn from one sample of a study of T cell repertoires in cytomegalovirus infection. TCRdb recomputed calls from the reads with MiXCR, one row per CDR3 protein. Found here are hundreds of thousands of distinct CDR3 sequences, under 55% of them singletons; the top ten hold 35% to 50%. No antigen has been identified for these receptors. Sample: cultured PBMCs, taken from culture after CMV antigen stimulation. The receptors stem from a human donor in good health (CMV status not recorded). Some clones in this sample may be carry-over from other donors' samples. CDR3s include the opening cysteine and the closing phenylalanine or tryptophan. Each record gives: D gene, V gene, clone size, J gene, CDR3 DNA, CDR3 protein. D genes are given only for firm matches. The listing skips clone size in some rows; elsewhere it reads once, few, many or a size class.

d_gene: NA
v_gene: TRBV7-2
abundance: NA
j_gene: TRBJ2-7
CDR3nt: TGTGCCAGCAGCCCCCAGTTGGTGACGGACTCCTACGAGCAGTACTTC
CDR3aa: CASSPQLVTDSYEQYF

d_gene: NA
v_gene: TRBV2
abundance: NA
j_gene: TRBJ2-5
CDR3nt: TGTGCCATTGGGACCCTAAGAGAGACCCAGTACTTC
CDR3aa: CAIGTLRETQYF

d_gene: NA
v_gene: TRBV7-2
abundance: NA
j_gene: TRBJ1-5
CDR3nt: TGTGCCAGCAGCTCTAGGGGTTTGGGCAATCAGCCCCAGCATTTT
CDR3aa: CASSSRGLGNQPQHF

d_gene: NA
v_gene: TRBV19
abundance: few
j_gene: TRBJ2-1
CDR3nt: TGTGCCAGTAGTACAGGGCGCTCCTACAATGAGCAGTTCTTC
CDR3aa: CASSTGRSYNEQFF

d_gene: NA
v_gene: TRBV4-1
abundance: NA
j_gene: TRBJ2-2
CDR3nt: TGCGCCAGCAGCCAAGTATTGGCTAGCGTACCCGGGGAGCTGTTTTTT
CDR3aa: CASSQVLASVPGELFF

d_gene: NA
v_gene: TRBV7-2
abundance: few
j_gene: TRBJ1-2
CDR3nt: TGTGCCAGCAGCTTAGCGTCGGGAGATGGCTACACCTTC
CDR3aa: CASSLASGDGYTF

d_gene: TRBD1
v_gene: TRBV6-1
abundance: NA
j_gene: TRBJ2-7
CDR3nt: TGTGCCAGCAGTGGCGGGGGACAGGGACCCTACGAGCAGTACTTC
CDR3aa: CASSGGGQGPYEQYF

d_gene: NA
v_gene: TRBV3-1
abundance: NA
j_gene: TRBJ2-1
CDR3nt: TGTGCCAGCAGCCGTCCCCATGGGAGCTCCTACAATGAGCAGTTCTTC
CDR3aa: CASSRPHGSSYNEQFF

d_gene: NA
v_gene: TRBV6-1
abundance: once
j_gene: TRBJ2-7
CDR3nt: TGTGCCAGCAGTGAGGGGCCCGTCTACGAGCAGTACTTC
CDR3aa: CASSEGPVYEQYF

d_gene: NA
v_gene: TRBV5-4
abundance: few
j_gene: TRBJ2-5
CDR3nt: TGTGCCAGCAGCAGGGGGTCCACAGGGTACTTAGAGACCCAGTACTTC
CDR3aa: CASSRGSTGYLETQYF

d_gene: NA
v_gene: TRBV12-5
abundance: NA
j_gene: TRBJ2-6
CDR3nt: TGTGCTAGTGCCAAAGAGGGGTGGGCCAACGTCCTGACTTTC
CDR3aa: CASAKEGWANVLTF